This T cell receptor (beta chain) was found in a study of cytomegalovirus exposure and HLA in healthy donors (dated by TCRdb to about 2017). Background for the entire study: An earlier analysis of approximately 550 of the donors reported approximately 270 Gb of sequence data and more than 90 million unique TCR beta sequences from about 179 million T cells. To study patterns of TCR occurrence, a later analysis re-analyzed previously published TCR beta repertoires from around 660 donors and added high-resolution HLA genotyping. The genetic ancestry cluster associated with self-reported Caucasian donors included 65% to 90% of the 398 genotyped donors. In addition to the first cohort of approximately 650 subjects, a separate validation cohort of 120 different subjects was used. An earlier analysis of 587 of the donors used high-throughput TCR beta sequencing to judge whether each TCR beta V gene segment behaved as functional or pseudogenic. A later genetic analysis took genome-wide SNP genotypes for about 55% of the roughly 670 donors and used that subset as a discovery cohort. On average, roughly 250,000 unique TCR beta nucleotide sequences were sequenced per donor among a few hundred genotyped donors of the cohort, with 15% to 20% of those sequences being non-productive. Typing coverage varied by locus: roughly 620-640 donors for A, B, C, DRB1 and DQB1; about 520 for DQA1; around 610 for DPA1; 450 to 480 for DPB1. High-throughput TCR immunosequencing, statistical association of individual TCRs with disease status, and machine learning were combined to predict cytomegalovirus infection status. Every discovery cohort repertoire had been produced on one sequencing platform. The later analysis used no new phenotypic data to find candidate immune exposures, relying instead on TCR beta sequences and their occurrence across donors. HLA typing covered class I and class II loci at four-digit resolution. About 300 gigabases of sequencing data and tens of millions of unique TCR sequences made up an early release that covered approximately 620 HLA-typed donors. Using immunosequencing, the study profiled T cell repertoires from fewer than 850 subjects and related those repertoires to cytomegalovirus serostatus. Because of strong linkage in the cohort, roughly five DR-DQ haplotypes were treated as single units for association and clustering. Donor age, sex, ethnicity and CMV serostatus were compiled alongside the repertoire data. The study aimed to test whether signatures of past pathogen exposure could be identified by cataloging public T cell receptors. What the study reported, not specific to this receptor: In this cohort, only TCR beta chains were sequenced, and detectable features were limited by the absence of alpha or paired-chain data. Because HLA typing was unavailable for some donors at each locus, only the typed subset was used in association tests. Across donors, most TCR sequences were observed very rarely, whereas some public TCRs were present in many individuals. In vitro tests confirmed that a few of the cytomegalovirus-associated TCR beta chains recognize cytomegalovirus antigens. A group of highly shared sequence variants was considered likely to be a technical artifact of the sequencing pipeline. The study gave a list of under 200 TCR beta chains associated with cytomegalovirus. The only immune exposure information available for the cohort was CMV serostatus. Broadly in line with IMGT annotations, most TCR beta V segments showed up in productive rearrangements about 87% or about 30% of the time in an earlier analysis of several hundred of the donors. It was suggested by the authors that the approach could potentially be generalized to other disease states and immunological phenotypes. Sequencing depth was assumed to be roughly uniform across donors in the presence/absence analyses, though that assumption may not hold. A further reported finding was that TCR beta sequences accurately predicted the HLA-A and HLA-B alleles for most subjects in the first cohort. Compared with equally common non-associated chains, HLA-associated TCR beta chains in a later analysis were more clonally expanded and had lower generation probabilities. In a later analysis, the rate of TCR association differed among HLA loci, with DRB1 alleles having the most associated TCRs and HLA-C alleles having the fewest. Some IMGT-functional V segments, including TRBV6-2 and TRBV6-3, could not be told apart with the 87-base-pair reads, so those segments were excluded. In a later analysis, most CMV-associated TCR beta chains were found to appear HLA-restricted, with HLA associations seemingly driven largely by CMV exposure. According to a later genetic analysis, donors in an Asian-associated ancestry cluster had fewer N-insertions in productive TCRs than the approximately 650-donor mean. Strong co-occurrence of HLA alleles, especially DR and DQ, made assigning TCR associations to individual alleles difficult. A later analysis associated 15,000 to 20,000 TCR beta sequences with specific HLA alleles at a false discovery rate of 0.05. The classifier was reported to diagnose cytomegalovirus status with high specificity and sensitivity in both the original and validation cohorts. In a later genetic analysis, a missense DCLRE1C variant was associated with V-gene and J-gene trimming of TCR beta chains, and the association was replicated in an independent cohort. About 17 rarely observed V segments, including chromosome 9 orphons, were excluded from the earlier analysis of 550 to 700 of the donors because counts were too low. Correlated functional status among segregating V segments might reflect linkage disequilibrium, but an unknown experimental factor could not be ruled out. Several of the top co-occurrence clusters appeared to be linked to parvovirus B19, influenza, CMV and Epstein-Barr virus, according to a later analysis.

Worth noting for this clone: What antigen it recognizes has not been identified.

The cohort consisted of fewer than 700 healthy bone marrow donors. At the time of sampling, all cohort members were nominally healthy, though unrecorded immune exposures were likely present. The donor was CMV seronegative and belonged to the group of roughly 330 seronegative cohort members. A peripheral blood sample was provided by each donor, and peripheral blood mononuclear cells were used for TCR beta sequencing. The Qiagen DNeasy Blood Extraction Kit was used to extract genomic DNA from the blood cell samples. Trimming at the junction amounts to 6 bases on V and 4 bases on J, and the germline ends lie 12 bases apart. The germline V gene sets CDR1 to MGHDK and CDR2 to SYGVNS. The CDR3 covers 13 residues, taking in both the cysteine and the phenylalanine. The sequence is cut down to CDR3 DNA, 39 bases in frame from base 1. Libraries were prepared through the immunoSEQ multiplex PCR assay. The multiplex PCR relied on a mix of 60 forward primers for TCR Vbeta segments and 13 reverse primers for TCR Jbeta segments. A multiplex PCR assay on genomic DNA amplified the CDR3 region of rearranged TCR beta genes. On the Illumina HiSeq System, the amplified TCR beta libraries were sequenced as 87-base-pair reads. As for the original processing: Across the 670 or so repertoires, a later analysis counted 75 million to 90 million unique TCR beta chains, some 11 million of which were shared by at least two donors. To remove PCR and sequencing errors, raw reads were error-corrected and collapsed into unique sequences using a nearest-neighbor algorithm that merged closely related sequences. To assign V, D and J gene segments, CDR3 sequences were aligned to IMGT reference sequences. For a sequence to be retained, a match of at least six nucleotides to both a V gene segment and a J gene segment was required. A rearrangement was called productive if the CDR3 had no stop codons and remained in frame with V and J, and every other rearrangement was called non-productive. Following IMGT convention, CDR3 was defined as the stretch from the second conserved V-encoded cysteine to the conserved J-encoded phenylalanine. The earlier analysis of some 540 of the donors excluded any sequence lacking an unambiguous match to a single V gene segment. In an earlier analysis of around 600 of the donors, V segments were called functional above 56.7% productive rearrangements and were called segregating when the between-donor standard deviation exceeded 5%. A statistical classification framework was developed to diagnose cytomegalovirus status using the catalog of TCR beta chain sequences. In a later analysis, V and J genes were assigned by comparing TCR nucleotide sequences against IMGT/GENE-DB human TR gene sequences. The TCRdist pipeline was used in a later analysis to assign CDR3 sequences and most-parsimonious VDJ recombination scenarios. In a later analysis, each TCR beta chain was defined by its CDR3 amino acid sequence together with its V-gene family, and reads lacking a unique V-gene family were excluded. In a later analysis, 450 to 600 highly shared, low-generation-probability nucleotide sequences were removed to address suspected cross-contamination and a sequencing artifact. In a later analysis, a clonal expansion index was calculated for each public chain from normalized within-repertoire ranks of inferred template counts. In a later analysis, generation probabilities were computed with a VDJ recombination model fitted to out-of-frame rearrangements, and the resulting probabilities were checked against IGoR. A later analysis scored TCR-TCR, TCR-HLA and TCR-CMV co-occurrence with hypergeometric tests, applying a repertoire-size bias correction to TCR pairs. False discovery rates were estimated in a later analysis by permuting HLA or CMV assignments 20 times. A later analysis grouped co-occurring TCRs with DBSCAN, adding TCRdist sequence similarity when clustering within HLA-allele-positive subsets. For co-occurrence clustering, repertoires with fewer than 30,000 or more than 120,000 public chains were excluded, along with 5 or 6 repertoires with anomalous nucleotide sharing. The clones in this table, taken by TCRdb from immuneACCESS, are in-frame only. Not every clone is retained; where verified, under half of the shortfall comes from an unresolved V gene, and the cause of the rest is unknown. The V and J calls and the clone size are those of that table, but D and trimming were determined from the DNA. The table of this sample itemizes roughly 60,000 clones. The ten largest account for approximately 4% of the sample.

This receptor was taken from a woman aged 18-29 years in good health and CMV-seronegative. The chain employs TRBV25-1 and TRBJ1-1, with TRBD1 perhaps the D gene, on 6 matching bases. Sequenced input: PBMCs. The CDR3 protein sequence reads: CASRATGRTEAFF. The base sequence is TGTGCCAGCAGGGCTACAGGGCGCACTGAAGCTTTCTTT.